The 23 T cell receptor beta chains presented below share a single source sample, sequenced in a study of shared clonotypes between healthy human individuals. The method was immunoSEQ multiplex PCR; TCRdb's version includes in-frame clones alone and lacks a portion of them. The top ten clones hold 1.5% to 2% of a sample with hundreds of thousands of clones, approximately 79% of them seen once. Sequencing was carried out using memory CD4+ T cells sorted from blood. As for subset: CD45RA-negative fraction. The origin of the receptors is a woman in her 30s in good health.

This chain links TRBV6-6 with TRBJ1-5; 8 positions match TRBD1. This CDR3 spans 15 amino acids. CDR1 and CDR2 from the germline V gene are MNHNY and SVGAGI (reference sequence). V lost 5 bases, J lost 2 bases, and 5 bases stayed unmatched. The CDR3 coding sequence is TGTGCCAGCAGTGCAACGACAGGGGGCAATCAGCCCCAGCATTTT. Protein sequence: CASSATTGGNQPQHF.

V gene TRBV2 combines with J gene TRBJ2-2, with D unresolved. Between the trimmed V and J ends, which lost 7 bases and 4 bases, there was a span of 13 bases. Germline loops: CDR1 SNHLY, CDR2 FYNNEI. The CDR3 is made up of 14 amino acids. In DNA form, the CDR3 reads TGTGCCAGCACCGGTAGGGCCCTCACCGGGGAGCTGTTTTTT. Amino acids: CASTGRALTGELFF.

The gene calls are TRBV5-1 and TRBJ2-7; 9 nucleotides line up with TRBD1. Germline CDR1 is SGHRS and CDR2 is YFSETQ. The V and J ends lost 5 bases and 4 bases, in that order; junction bases with no gene match: 4. The CDR3 loop spans 13 amino acids. The CDR3 bases are TGCGCCAGCAGGCCCGGGACAGGGTACGAGCAGTACTTC. The encoded protein is CASRPGTGYEQYF.

The CDR3 DNA is TGTGCCAGCAGTTCCCGCTGGGGGGCAGGGGATCAGCCCCAGCATTTT. It translates to CASSSRWGAGDQPQHF. The chain is built from TRBV27 and TRBJ1-5, with D perhaps matching TRBD1 (6 bases). This CDR3 is 16 amino acids long. Between the trimmed V and J ends, which lost 4 bases and 5 bases, there was a span of 18 bases. Germline CDR1 is MNHEY and CDR2 is SMNVEV (reference sequence).

In this sample, this clone turned up many times. The chain is built from TRBV11-2 and TRBJ2-1; tentative D call: TRBD2 (5 bases). CDR1 is SGHAT and CDR2 is FQNNGV in the germline V gene. The CDR3 length is 13 residues. Trimming left V 5 bases short and J 2 bases short, with 7 bases between. CDR3: CASSTGTYNEQFF. In nucleotides, the CDR3 is TGTGCCAGCAGCACCGGGACCTACAATGAGCAGTTCTTC.

This clone came up a few times. The rearrangement uses TRBV5-6 and TRBJ2-3; 7 nucleotides line up with TRBD2. Trimming took 0 bases from V and 4 from J; bases not matched to a gene: 8. Germline V gene sequence: CDR1 SGHDT, CDR2 YYEEEE. This CDR3 has 16 residues. CDR3 nucleotide sequence: TGTGCCAGCAGCTTGGCTGGCGGGGGTCAACCAGATACGCAGTATTTT. Protein: CASSLAGGGQPDTQYF.

In its sample, this clone was seen many times. This chain connects TRBV21-1 to TRBJ1-1; no DNA check was done on the table's D call, TRBD1. TRBV21-1 is a documented pseudogene. CDR3 length equals 15 residues. Here the CDR3 DNA reads TGTGCCAGCAGCAAAGTGGGCAGACCCCCGGCTGAAGCTTTCTTT. This codes for CASSKVGRPPAEAFF.

This chain's CDR3 is CASTKLNSEQFF. The CDR3 DNA is TGTGCCAGCACTAAACTGAACTCTGAGCAGTTCTTC. The rearrangement joins TRBV28 to TRBJ2-1, with D unclear. V dropped 7 bases and J dropped 9 bases, with 13 bases sitting between them. Germline V CDR1 and CDR2: MDHEN, SYDVKM. The CDR3 sequence is 12 residues long. Based on the CDR3 plus reference TRBV28 and TRBJ2-1, the full variable domain is DVKVTQSSRYLVKRTGEKVFLECVQDMDHENMFWYRQDPGLGLRLIYFSYDVKMKEKGDIPEGYSVSREKKERFSLILESASTNQTSMYLCASTKLNSEQFFGPGTRLTVL.

V and J are TRBV28 and TRBJ2-3; D gene uncertain. The germline CDR1 and CDR2 sequences are MDHEN and SYDVKM. The ends were cut back, 2 bases at V and 13 bases at J, with 16 bases in the middle. The CDR3 is 13 amino acids. CDR3 residues: CASSLGMPAVKYF. For the CDR3, the DNA is TGTGCCAGCAGTTTAGGTATGCCCGCGGTGAAGTATTTT. The full variable domain, in which reference TRBV28 and TRBJ2-3 provide the parts outside the CDR3, is DVKVTQSSRYLVKRTGEKVFLECVQDMDHENMFWYRQDPGLGLRLIYFSYDVKMKEKGDIPEGYSVSREKKERFSLILESASTNQTSMYLCASSLGMPAVKYFGPGTRLTVL.

The chain links TRBV10-3 to TRBJ2-1, with 9 bases aligning to TRBD2. V was clipped by 9 bases and J by 5 bases; unmatched bases: 5. CDR1 and CDR2 from the germline V gene are ENHRY and SYGVKD. The CDR3 loop spans 13 amino acids. CDR3 amino acids: CAIGSGRNNEQFF. The CDR3 DNA sequence: TGTGCCATTGGCAGCGGGAGGAACAATGAGCAGTTCTTC.

The chain is built from TRBV5-6 and TRBJ2-3, with D tentatively TRBD1 (5 bases). This CDR3 region has 12 residues. Germline loops: CDR1 SGHDT, CDR2 YYEEEE. V was cut by 4 bases and J by 3 bases, with 6 bases left in between. CDR3 coding DNA: TGTGCCAGCAGCGCAGGGACAGATACGCAGTATTTT. Its protein product is CASSAGTDTQYF. The complete variable domain, with remaining parts taken from reference TRBV5-6 and TRBJ2-3, reads DAGVTQSPTHLIKTRGQQVTLRCSPKSGHDTVSWYQQALGQGPQFIFQYYEEEERQRGNFPDRFSGHQFPNYSSELNVNALLLGDSALYLCASSAGTDTQYFGPGTRLTVL.

CDR3 residues: CASSFSSGRDTQYF. The DNA of the CDR3 is TGTGCCAGCAGTTTTTCTAGCGGGAGGGATACGCAGTATTTT. The V gene is TRBV27, the J gene TRBJ2-3, with 11 nucleotides matching TRBD2. V trimming: 3 bases; J trimming: 6 bases; junction bases outside the gene matches: 2. Germline V CDR1 and CDR2: MNHEY, SMNVEV (reference sequence). The CDR3 runs 14 residues.

The rearrangement links TRBV10-3 to TRBJ2-3; D might be TRBD2 (6 bases). The CDR3 is 14 amino acids. From germline, CDR1 is ENHRY and CDR2 SYGVKD. V lost 7 bases to trimming and J lost 0 bases, with 11 bases between them. The CDR3 reads CAIMRGTSTDTQYF. The CDR3 DNA is TGTGCCATCATGCGGGGTACTAGCACAGATACGCAGTATTTT.

The chain is built from TRBV11-2 and TRBJ2-7; 7 bases align to TRBD1. CDR3 length: 14 amino acids. V dropped 5 bases and J dropped 2; count of bases not matched to a gene: 6. The germline V gene encodes CDR1 SGHAT and CDR2 FQNNGV. The CDR3 nucleotides read TGTGCCAGCAGCGGTTGGGACAGCGCCTACGAGCAGTACTTC. It yields the protein CASSGWDSAYEQYF.

The V gene is TRBV19, the J gene TRBJ2-7; D call uncertain. CDR1 is LNHDA, CDR2 SQIVND, per germline (reference sequence). V lost 3 bases, J lost 5 bases, and 17 bases lay in between. The CDR3 runs to 15 residues. This CDR3 is CASSISVRISHEQYF. Written as DNA, the CDR3 is TGTGCCAGTAGTATCTCGGTCCGGATTTCCCACGAGCAGTACTTC.

The V call is TRBV5-4, the J call TRBJ1-2; 9 nucleotides match TRBD1. Per the germline V gene, CDR1 is SGHNT and CDR2 is YYREEE (reference sequence). The CDR3 has 14 amino acids. V shed 3 bases and J 3 bases; nucleotides not matched to a gene: 3. The CDR3 region has the DNA TGTGCCAGCAGCTACCGGGACAGGGACTATGGCTACACCTTC. It translates to CASSYRDRDYGYTF.

The gene calls are TRBV28 and TRBJ1-5; D is unclear. V lost 9 bases, J lost 11 bases, and 14 bases lay in between. The CDR3 has 11 amino acids. Germline V CDR1 and CDR2: MDHEN, SYDVKM. The DNA for the CDR3 is TGTGCCAGTGAGGGAGCATGGGCCCAGCATTTT. This translates into CASEGAWAQHF.

This clone has just one count. V and J are TRBV7-8 and TRBJ2-5; D is ambiguous. The CDR3 covers 13 residues. Germline V gene lookup returns CDR1 SGHVS and CDR2 FQNEAQ. Trimming removed 1 base at V and 5 bases at J, with 8 bases between. CDR3 residues: CASSLGEWETQYF. Here the CDR3 DNA reads TGTGCCAGCAGCTTAGGGGAATGGGAGACCCAGTACTTC.

The chain links TRBV19 to TRBJ2-3; a weak D match, TRBD2 (6 bases). This CDR3 comprises 14 residues. Germline V gene sequence: CDR1 LNHDA, CDR2 SQIVND (reference sequence). V was cut by 11 bases and J by 0 bases, with 15 bases left in between. The CDR3 nucleotides read TGTGCCGTAGCCGGGACTGGTAGCACAGATACGCAGTATTTT. It is translated as CAVAGTGSTDTQYF. The variable domain in full, completed from reference TRBV19 and TRBJ2-3, reads DGGITQSPKYLFRKEGQNVTLSCEQNLNHDAMYWYRQDPGQGLRLIYYSQIVNDFQKGDIAEGYSVSREKKESFPLTVTSAQKNPTAFYLCAVAGTGSTDTQYFGPGTRLTVL.

This clone has just a few counts. The rearrangement links TRBV20-1 to TRBJ1-2; D is unclear. This CDR3 spans 11 amino acids. Germline CDR1 reads DFQATT; CDR2 reads SNEGSKA (reference sequence). Trimming stripped 5 bases from V and 4 bases from J, with 8 bases between. CDR3 sequence reads: CSAEASYGYTF. The CDR3 nucleotides read TGCAGTGCTGAGGCTAGCTATGGCTACACCTTC.

The gene calls are TRBV27 and TRBJ1-2, with D possibly TRBD1 on 5 matching bases. The CDR3 covers 13 residues. Germline-derived CDR1 and CDR2 are MNHEY and SMNVEV (reference sequence). V gave up 3 bases and J gave up 5 bases, with 10 bases separating them. The CDR3, as DNA: TGTGCCAGCAGTTTGGACGGGGGATATGGCTACACCTTC. Translation gives CASSLDGGYGYTF.

This clone was found once. The rearrangement joins TRBV6-5 to TRBJ1-4; D not resolved. Per the germline V gene, CDR1 is MNHEY and CDR2 is SVGAGI. This CDR3 region has 13 residues. The V and J ends lost 4 bases and 7 bases respectively, with 10 bases between them. For the CDR3, the DNA is TGTGCCAGCAGTTCCAGATTGGGTGAAAAACTGTTTTTT. This encodes CASSSRLGEKLFF.

This chain joins TRBV7-8 and TRBJ1-1; possible D gene TRBD1, 6 bases. CDR3 length: 19 residues. Germline CDR1 is SGHVS and CDR2 is FQNEAQ. The V end lost 1 base, the J end lost 1 base, and 22 bases lay between the germline ends. In DNA, the CDR3 is TGTGCCAGCAGCTTAGACTATGTCCAGGGGAATGTGGGGAACACTGAAGCTTTCTTT. It translates to CASSLDYVQGNVGNTEAFF.